This T cell receptor (beta chain) was recovered during a study of CD8 T cells in ankylosing spondylitis. Study-wide results and limits: CD8+ disease-linked clones were present at relatively low frequencies in blood. Significantly higher representation of disease-linked clones was reported for matched ankylosing spondylitis synovial fluid. Ankylosing spondylitis blood appeared to be characterized by a TCR beta motif of 8 or 9 highly homologous variants.

CDR1 is SGHRS and CDR2 is YFSETQ in the germline V gene. The CDR3 consists of 15 residues. V was trimmed by 0 bases and J by 7 bases, leaving 11 bases between them. This clonotype has ten or more counts. Its matching antigen is unknown. Generation of TCR beta libraries employed quantitative 5'-RACE incorporating molecular barcodes. MiXCR, run by TCRdb on the 5' RACE reads, gives a single entry per CDR3 protein. The profile covers some 29,000 distinct CDR3 sequences, with 7.2% appearing a single time and 10% to 13% taken by the ten largest. This TCR derives from a male donor with ankylosing spondylitis or in good health (not recorded which). The rearrangement uses TRBV5-1 and TRBJ1-6, with D unresolved. The sequenced sample was blood, either unsorted or a sorted T cell fraction (not recorded which). CDR3 DNA: TGCGCCAGCAGCTTGGATAGGGCGGGCAATTCACCCCTCCACTTT. Its protein product is CASSLDRAGNSPLHF.